The 4 T cell receptor beta chains below were found in one sample sequenced in a study of cytomegalovirus exposure and HLA in healthy donors. PCR was performed using 60 Vbeta and 13 Jbeta primers. Repertoires were generated with immunoSEQ multiplex PCR, while TCRdb's copy carries only in-frame clones and drops some. This table holds approximately 180,000 clones, 60% to 80% found once. Sequencing was carried out using PBMCs. Receptors originate from a woman aged 50 to 65 in good health and CMV-seropositive.

V usage is TRBV27 and J usage is TRBJ2-3; 10 positions match TRBD2. The CDR3 sequence is 14 residues long. V lost 7 bases, J lost 6 bases, and 7 bases stayed unmatched. Germline V gene lookup returns CDR1 MNHEY and CDR2 SMNVEV (reference sequence). CDR3 DNA: TGTGCCAGCACCGGAGCGGGGGGGGGTGATACGCAGTATTTT. It codes for CASTGAGGGDTQYF.

J is TRBJ1-1 and V is TRBV7-8; possibly TRBD1 for D (5 bases). The CDR3 is made up of 14 amino acids. V was shortened by 5 bases and J by 5 bases, with 15 bases between the two germline ends. Germline assignment: CDR1 SGHVS and CDR2 FQNEAQ. CDR3 in amino acids: CASSDQGGRTEAFF. CDR3 sequence (DNA): TGTGCCAGCAGCGATCAGGGAGGTAGAACTGAAGCTTTCTTT.

The rearrangement uses TRBV5-6 and TRBJ1-2; TRBD1 matches 9 bases. Germline V CDR1 and CDR2: SGHDT, YYEEEE. V lost 4 bases and J lost 6; bases outside the gene matches: 7. The CDR3 sequence is 14 residues long. CDR3 bases: TGTGCCAGCAGCGCGGGACAGGGTATGGATGGCTACACCTTC. This encodes CASSAGQGMDGYTF.

This clone was seen once. The chain has TRBV6-1 and TRBJ1-5; D not certain. The germline V gene has CDR1 MNHNS and CDR2 SASEGT. The CDR3 is 15 amino acids. With 0 bases removed from V and 0 bases from J, the gap between germline ends came to 6 bases. The CDR3 here is CASSEALYSNQPQHF. The CDR3 region has the DNA TGTGCCAGCAGTGAAGCCCTTTATAGCAATCAGCCCCAGCATTTT.